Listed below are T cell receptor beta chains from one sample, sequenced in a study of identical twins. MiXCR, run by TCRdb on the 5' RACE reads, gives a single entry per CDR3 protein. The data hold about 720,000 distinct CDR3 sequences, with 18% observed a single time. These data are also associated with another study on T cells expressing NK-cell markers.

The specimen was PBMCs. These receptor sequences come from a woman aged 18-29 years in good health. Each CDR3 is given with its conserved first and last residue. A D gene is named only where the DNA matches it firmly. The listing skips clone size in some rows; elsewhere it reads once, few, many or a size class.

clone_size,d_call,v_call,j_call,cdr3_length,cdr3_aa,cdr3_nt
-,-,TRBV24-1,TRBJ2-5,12,CATSDILGTQYF,TGTGCCACCAGTGATATTCTAGGGACCCAGTACTTC
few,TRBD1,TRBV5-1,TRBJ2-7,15,CASSPTGQVYEWQYF,TGCGCCAGCAGCCCGACGGGACAGGTCTACGAGTGGCAGTACTTC
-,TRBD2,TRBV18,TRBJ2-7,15,CASSLTSGGHSEQYF,TGTGCCAGCTCCCTTACTAGCGGGGGGCACTCGGAGCAGTACTTC
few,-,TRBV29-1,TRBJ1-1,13,CSAVVRWDTEAFF,TGCAGCGCCGTAGTACGGTGGGACACTGAAGCTTTCTTT
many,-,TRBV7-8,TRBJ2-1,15,CASSQGYGGHNEQFF,TGTGCCAGCAGCCAGGGCTATGGGGGGCACAATGAGCAGTTCTTC
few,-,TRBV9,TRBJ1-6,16,CASSASRQLNNSPLHF,TGTGCCAGCAGCGCCTCTAGACAGCTAAATAATTCACCCCTCCACTTT
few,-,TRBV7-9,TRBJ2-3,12,CASSQETDTQYF,TGTGCCAGCAGCCAAGAGACAGATACGCAGTATTTT
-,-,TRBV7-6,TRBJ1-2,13,CASSLVGEGGYTF,TGTGCCAGCAGCTTAGTAGGGGAAGGGGGCTACACCTTC
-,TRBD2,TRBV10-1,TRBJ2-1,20,CASSALPGLAGQGSYNEQFF,TGCGCCAGCAGTGCTTTGCCGGGACTAGCGGGCCAGGGCTCCTACAATGAGCAGTTCTTC
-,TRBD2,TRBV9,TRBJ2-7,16,CASSVEPSGALGEQYF,TGTGCCAGCAGCGTAGAGCCTAGCGGGGCATTGGGTGAGCAGTACTTC
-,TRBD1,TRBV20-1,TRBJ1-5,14,CSASSGTGVQPQHF,TGCAGTGCTAGTTCAGGGACAGGGGTTCAGCCCCAGCATTTT
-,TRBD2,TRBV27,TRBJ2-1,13,CASRGGYSNEQFF,TGTGCCAGCAGGGGGGGGTATTCCAATGAGCAGTTCTTC
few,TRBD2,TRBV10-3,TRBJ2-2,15,CAISGIAGENGELFF,TGTGCCATCAGTGGGATAGCGGGAGAGAACGGGGAGCTGTTTTTT
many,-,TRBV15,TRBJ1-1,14,CATSRDLKNTEAFF,TGTGCCACCAGCAGAGATCTGAAGAACACTGAAGCTTTCTTT
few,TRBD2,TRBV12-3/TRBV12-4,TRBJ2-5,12,CASREGPATQYF,TGTGCCAGCCGGGAGGGCCCCGCCACCCAGTACTTC
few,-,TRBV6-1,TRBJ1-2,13,CASSDDSYYGYTF,TGTGCCAGCAGTGACGACAGCTACTATGGCTACACCTTC
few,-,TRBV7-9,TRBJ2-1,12,CASSLVLEEQFF,TGTGCCAGCAGCTTAGTCCTAGAAGAGCAGTTCTTC
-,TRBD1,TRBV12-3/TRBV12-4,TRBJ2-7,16,CASSAEQGGFPYEQYF,TGTGCCAGCAGTGCCGAACAGGGGGGCTTCCCCTACGAGCAGTACTTC
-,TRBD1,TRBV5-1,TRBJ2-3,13,CASSLQGVDTQYF,TGCGCCAGCAGCTTGCAGGGGGTAGATACGCAGTATTTT
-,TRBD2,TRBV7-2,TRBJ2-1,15,CASSGSGRADSEQFF,TGTGCCAGCAGCGGGAGCGGGAGGGCCGACAGTGAGCAGTTCTTC
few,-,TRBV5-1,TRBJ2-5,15,CASSLASSTGETQYF,TGCGCCAGCAGCTTGGCAAGCAGTACCGGAGAGACCCAGTACTTC
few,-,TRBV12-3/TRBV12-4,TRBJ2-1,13,CASSFRITGEQFF,TGTGCCAGCAGTTTTCGGATAACCGGTGAGCAGTTCTTC
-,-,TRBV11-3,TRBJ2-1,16,CASSLGPSWSYNEQFF,TGTGCCAGCAGCTTAGGGCCTAGCTGGTCCTACAATGAGCAGTTCTTC
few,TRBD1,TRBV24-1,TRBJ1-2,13,CATIRTGDDGYTF,TGTGCCACCATACGGACAGGGGATGATGGCTACACCTTC
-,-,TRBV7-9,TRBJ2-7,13,CASNKVVGAEQYF,TGTGCCAGCAACAAAGTCGTAGGTGCCGAGCAGTACTTC
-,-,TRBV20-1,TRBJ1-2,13,CSASPGFVYGYTF,TGCAGTGCTAGTCCAGGATTTGTCTATGGCTACACCTTC
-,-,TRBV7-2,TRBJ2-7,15,CASSLYSVHSYEQYF,TGTGCCAGCAGCCTATATAGCGTGCACTCCTACGAGCAGTACTTC
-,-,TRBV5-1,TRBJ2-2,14,CASSPYSNTGELFF,TGCGCCAGCAGCCCCTACTCGAACACCGGGGAGCTGTTTTTT
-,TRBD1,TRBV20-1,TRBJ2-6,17,CSAQWGQTSSGANVLTF,TGCAGTGCTCAGTGGGGACAGACTTCCTCTGGGGCCAACGTCCTGACTTTC
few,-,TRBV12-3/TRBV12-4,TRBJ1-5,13,CASSYRRTQPQHF,TGTGCCAGCAGTTATCGCCGGACTCAGCCCCAGCATTTT
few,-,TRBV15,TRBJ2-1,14,CATSRDLVVNEQFF,TGTGCCACCAGCAGAGATCTGGTGGTGAATGAGCAGTTCTTC
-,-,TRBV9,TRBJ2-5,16,CASSVVERPYQETQYF,TGTGCCAGCAGCGTAGTCGAGCGGCCGTACCAAGAGACCCAGTACTTC